The present T cell receptor (beta chain) was sequenced within a study of identical twins. Study outcomes and limitations: Cross-sectional statistical analysis, not tracking of the same donors, underpinned the conclusions. Partial confounding of zero-insertion analyses by invariant MAIT and iNKT cells was possible.

The CDR3 loop spans 15 amino acids. Trimming removed 7 bases from V and 7 bases from J; junction bases left unmatched: 10. TCRdb reprocessed the 5' RACE reads via MiXCR and lists one record per CDR3 protein. The sample yields under 350,000 distinct CDR3 sequences, around 9.7% seen once. This clonotype was detected ten times or more. Its antigen is undetermined. This sample was shared with a second study, whose subject was yellow fever vaccine responses in identical twins.

Specimen: CD8+ T cells sorted from blood. J is TRBJ2-1 and V is TRBV12-3 or TRBV12-4; the match to TRBD2 covers 10 bases. This TCR was recovered from a woman younger than 30 in good health. CDR3: CASTPGSGGANEQFF. Here the CDR3 DNA reads TGTGCCAGCACCCCGGGGAGCGGGGGGGCTAATGAGCAGTTCTTC.